This TCR beta chain came from a study of cytomegalovirus exposure and HLA in healthy donors. This PCR relied on a set of 60 Vbeta primers and 13 Jbeta primers. The table came from immunoSEQ multiplex PCR; TCRdb's copy has only in-frame clones and leaves some out. The sample lists 150,000 to 200,000 clones, about three quarters occurring once. Sequencing input: PBMCs. This sequence originates from a woman between 35 and 50 years old in good health and CMV-seropositive.

CDR3 sequence reads: CASSPRGQNTEAFF. The CDR3 coding sequence is TGCGCCAGCAGCCCAAGGGGACAGAACACTGAAGCTTTCTTT. This chain links TRBV5-1 with TRBJ1-1; the D gene is possibly TRBD1 (6 bases). The V gene lost 4 bases and the J gene lost 1 base, with 11 bases spanning the gap. This CDR3 contains 14 residues. CDR1 is SGHRS and CDR2 is YFSETQ in the germline V gene.